At least ten counts were recorded for the clone carrying this T cell receptor beta chain. Its antigen is as yet unknown. Unique molecular identifiers were added to individual cDNA molecules. TCRdb reprocessed the 5' RACE reads via MiXCR and lists one record per CDR3 protein. The sample yields fewer than 65,000 distinct CDR3 sequences, about 6% seen once. This entry belongs to a study of early T cells in non-severe SARS-CoV-2 infection. Study-wide background: Alpha and beta chains were unpaired, from unsorted whole-blood bulk RNA. The study, taken as a whole, reports: Reliance on VDJdb matching favored anti-spike CD8 responses; private and CD4 specificities were missed.

CDR1 is SGHAT and CDR2 is FQNNGV in the germline V gene. The CDR3 runs 12 residues. V lost 3 bases and J lost 6, with 5 bases in between. The receptor comes from an adult who was a healthcare worker with PCR-confirmed SARS-CoV-2 infection or an uninfected control (not recorded which). The specimen comprised whole blood, sampled at baseline. The V and J genes are TRBV11-2 and TRBJ2-2, with D perhaps matching TRBD1 or TRBD2 (5 bases each). The CDR3 DNA reads TGTGCCAGCAGCTTGGGGGCCGGGGAGCTGTTTTTT. Protein: CASSLGAGELFF. The full variable domain, in which reference TRBV11-2 and TRBJ2-2 provide the parts outside the CDR3, is EAGVAQSPRYKIIEKRQSVAFWCNPISGHATLYWYQQILGQGPKLLIQFQNNGVVDDSQLPKDRFSAERLKGVDSTLKIQPAKLEDSAVYLCASSLGAGELFFGEGSRLTVL.